This entry features one TCR beta chain sequence. Its target antigen remains unknown. The input lacks base qualities; no much larger clone sits a single base away. This sample is part of a study of shared clonotypes between healthy human individuals (dated by TCRdb to 2018 to 2020). For the study in its entirety: The cohort included three men and a couple of women between 18 and 49 years of age. To estimate repertoire size and how much clonotype sharing occurs between individuals, the study deeply sequenced the blood TCR repertoires of several healthy adults. Each donor's leukapheresis produced roughly between about 0.8 and 8.9 billion PBMCs. To increase sequencing depth and limit assay-specific biases, TCR repertoire library preparation and sequencing were carried out by different laboratories using diverse techniques. For each donor, CD4 naive and CD4 memory were each run on three plates, CD8 naive on two plates, and CD8 memory on one plate. Summary of the overall study and its limitations: Compared with non-shared clonotypes, the clonotypes found in all four sorted-subset donors had higher generation probabilities. Sampling was limited to blood, and TCR repertoires in tissue likely differ from TCR repertoires in blood. Based on pairwise subsampling, the degree of clonotype sharing among donors was expected to be affected by sequencing depth. Naive subsets generally had larger estimated clonotype richness than memory subsets. When several donors were compared, the shared fraction of clonotypes was about 5% for naive CD4, around 3.6% for naive CD8, roughly 2.3% for memory CD4, and roughly 0.4% for memory CD8. Even with the large sequencing depth, rarefaction of the sorted-subset datasets indicated that sequencing was incomplete. Because the study included only a small number of donors, the genetic and exposure-history diversity represented was limited.

V lost 5 bases and J lost 6 bases, and the count of bases not matched to a germline gene is 5. The CDR3, from cysteine to phenylalanine, totals 13 residues. This entry keeps only the CDR3 DNA: 39 bases, framed from base 1. CDR1 and CDR2, per the germline V gene, are SGHVS and FQNEAQ. Healthy HIV-negative adults with no recently reported acute infections or vaccinations were included as donors. Every donor was a Caucasian adult residing in Nashville, Tennessee, USA. CD4+ T cells were enriched by magnetic negative selection, after which naive cells were positively selected on CD45RA and the negative fraction was taken as the memory subset. Blood was obtained by leukapheresis, after which PBMCs were separated by Ficoll-Histopaque density gradient centrifugation and cryopreserved in liquid nitrogen vapor phase. Analytical flow cytometry was used to check the purity and quantity of every magnetically sorted T cell population. From each sorted fraction, genomic DNA was isolated and quantified by UV absorbance on a Nanodrop 2000c.

TCR CDR3 regions were amplified from genomic DNA by multiplex PCR using the deep immunoSEQ assay. Extracted genomic DNA from each cell subset was spread evenly across all wells of several immunoSEQ 96-well plates, with each plate serving as a replicate. For sorted subsets, each replicate PCR was loaded with 200 ng genomic DNA, equivalent to 25,000 to 35,000 T cell genomes. Purified libraries were quantified with a Qubit 3.0 fluorometer, sized on a Bioanalyzer 2100, and re-quantified with the KAPA Library Quantification kit. A separate single-read 150-cycle Illumina NextSeq 550 flow cell was used to sequence each immunoSEQ 96-well plate. In the authors' own workflow: Because the immunoSEQ output held only junctional sequences and lacked quality scores, the filtering could not match the filtering applied to full-length reads. To assign V/J genes and CDR3, sequences were annotated against IMGT germline references using PyIR, a Python wrapper for IgBLAST v1.9. Reads were removed for weak V/J assignments (E-value above 1e-6), missing CDR3, stop codons, out-of-frame junctions, or ambiguous translated residues. V3J clonotypes were defined by identical inferred V gene, J gene, and CDR3 amino acid sequence. Percentage overlap between repertoires was computed as shared unique clonotypes divided by the size of the smaller repertoire. Repertoire richness was assessed with RTK rarefaction, the Chao1 estimator, and Recon v2.1 estimates of unobserved clonotypes. For all TCRbeta clonotypes obtained by the gDNA method from a few donors, generation probabilities were computed with OLGA. This immuneACCESS table, as held by TCRdb, lists in-frame sequences with V and J called but not all clones. Of the missing ones, under half trace to an unresolved V gene in checked studies; the others have no known cause. The V and J calls and clone size are taken from that table; D and trimming were inferred from the DNA. The sample table lists 2 million to 2.5 million clones, roughly 92% of them with a count of one. The ten largest clones capture 0.3% to 0.4% of the sample.

The sequence is built from TRBV7-8 and TRBJ2-7, with 9 bases matching TRBD1. The sequence came from a man younger than 35 in good health. Some clones in this sample may be carry-over from other donors' samples. Input material: naive CD4+ T cells from PBMCs. The sample's cell subset or site label, in plain terms: CD45RA+ positively selected. The DNA sequence reads TGTGCCAGCAGCCGGGCGACAGGGGGCGAGCAGTACTTC. Translated, this gives CASSRATGGEQYF.